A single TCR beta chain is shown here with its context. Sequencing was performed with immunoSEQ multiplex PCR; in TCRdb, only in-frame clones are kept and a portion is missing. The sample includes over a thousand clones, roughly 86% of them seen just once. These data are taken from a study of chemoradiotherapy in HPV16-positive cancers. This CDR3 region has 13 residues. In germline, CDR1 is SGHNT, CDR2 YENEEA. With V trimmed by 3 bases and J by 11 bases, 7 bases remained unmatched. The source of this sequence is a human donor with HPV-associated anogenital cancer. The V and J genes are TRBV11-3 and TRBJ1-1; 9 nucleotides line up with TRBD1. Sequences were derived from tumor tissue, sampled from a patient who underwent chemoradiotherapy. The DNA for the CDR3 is TGTGCCAGCAGCTTGAACACAGGGGGCCTCGCTTTCTTT. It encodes CASSLNTGGLAFF. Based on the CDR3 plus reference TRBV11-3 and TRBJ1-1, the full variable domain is EAGVVQSPRYKIIEKKQPVAFWCNPISGHNTLYWYLQNLGQGPELLIRYENEEAVDDSQLPKDRFSAERLKGVDSTLKIQPAELGDSAVYLCASSLNTGGLAFFGQGTRLTVV.